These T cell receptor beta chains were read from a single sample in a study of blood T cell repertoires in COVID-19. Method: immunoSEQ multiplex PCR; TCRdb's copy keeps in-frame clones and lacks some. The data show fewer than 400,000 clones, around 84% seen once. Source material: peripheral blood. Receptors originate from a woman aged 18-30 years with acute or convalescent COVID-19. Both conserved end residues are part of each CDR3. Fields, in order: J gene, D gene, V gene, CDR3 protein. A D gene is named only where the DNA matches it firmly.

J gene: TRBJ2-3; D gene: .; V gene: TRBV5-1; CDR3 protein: CASSSGSSSGTDTQYF
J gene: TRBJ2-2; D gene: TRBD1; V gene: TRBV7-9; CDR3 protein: CASSFRQGDHGELFF
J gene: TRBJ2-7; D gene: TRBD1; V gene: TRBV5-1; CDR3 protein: CASSSYTTGDEQYF
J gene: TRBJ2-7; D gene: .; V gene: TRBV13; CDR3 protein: CASSPGGRHEQYF
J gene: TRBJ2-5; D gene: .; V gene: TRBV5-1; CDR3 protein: CASSLTTGMKETQYF
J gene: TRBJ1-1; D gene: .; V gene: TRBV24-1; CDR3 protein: CATSDWGGEAFF
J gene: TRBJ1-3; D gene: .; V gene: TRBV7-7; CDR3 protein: CASSIDSSGNTIYF
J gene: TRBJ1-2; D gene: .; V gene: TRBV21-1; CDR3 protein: CASSEAGNYGYTF
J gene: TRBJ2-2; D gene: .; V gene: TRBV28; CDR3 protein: CASSFTRNTGELFF
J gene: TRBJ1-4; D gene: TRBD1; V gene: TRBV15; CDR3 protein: CATTRQVTGVEKLFF
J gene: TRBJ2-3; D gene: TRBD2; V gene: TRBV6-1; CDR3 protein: CASSESISGGATDTQYF
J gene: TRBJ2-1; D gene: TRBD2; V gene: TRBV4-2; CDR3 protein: CASSRDRTSGYNEQFF
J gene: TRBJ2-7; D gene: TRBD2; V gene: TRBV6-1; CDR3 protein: CASSDPGLAGAYEQYF
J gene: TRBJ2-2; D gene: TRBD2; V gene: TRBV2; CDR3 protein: CASSEWDSGVTGELFF
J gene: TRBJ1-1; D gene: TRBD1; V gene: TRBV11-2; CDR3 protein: CASSLNRGPEAFF
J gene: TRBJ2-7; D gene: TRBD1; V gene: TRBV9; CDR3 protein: CASSVALGQGAFSYEQYF
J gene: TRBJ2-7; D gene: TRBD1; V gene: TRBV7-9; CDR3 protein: CASSSPGQGAEQYF
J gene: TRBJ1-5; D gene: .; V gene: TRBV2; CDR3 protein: CASSDRGGQPQHF
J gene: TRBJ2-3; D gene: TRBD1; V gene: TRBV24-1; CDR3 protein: CATSGPGQGTDTQYF
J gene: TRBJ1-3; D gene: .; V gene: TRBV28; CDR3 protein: CASREGTPGNTIYF
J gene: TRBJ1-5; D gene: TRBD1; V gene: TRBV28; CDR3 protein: CASSLLSAGGDQPQHF
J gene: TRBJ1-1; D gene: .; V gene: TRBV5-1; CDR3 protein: CASRREGWFAEAFF
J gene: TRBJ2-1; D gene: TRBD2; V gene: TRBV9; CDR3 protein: CASSLRLADYNEQFF
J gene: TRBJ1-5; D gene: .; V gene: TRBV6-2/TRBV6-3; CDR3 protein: CASSPPGTNGNQPQHF
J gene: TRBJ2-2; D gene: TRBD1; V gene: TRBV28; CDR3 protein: CASSFRRSGGLGELFF
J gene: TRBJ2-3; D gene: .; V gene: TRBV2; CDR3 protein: CAIFGASTDTQYF
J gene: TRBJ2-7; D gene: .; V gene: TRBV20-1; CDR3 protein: CSATPGYEQYF
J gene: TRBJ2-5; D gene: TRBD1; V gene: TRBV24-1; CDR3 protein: CATSDRTGLETQYF
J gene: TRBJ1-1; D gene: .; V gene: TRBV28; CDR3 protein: CASSWGLAAGMNTEAFF
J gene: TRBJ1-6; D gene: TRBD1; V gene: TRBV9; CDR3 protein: CASSTPTGANSPLHF
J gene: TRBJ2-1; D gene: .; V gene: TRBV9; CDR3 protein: CASRWRANNEQFF
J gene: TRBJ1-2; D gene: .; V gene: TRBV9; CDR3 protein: CASSVGGSLDGYTF
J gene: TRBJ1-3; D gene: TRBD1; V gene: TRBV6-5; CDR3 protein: CASSYSSRGSGNTIYF
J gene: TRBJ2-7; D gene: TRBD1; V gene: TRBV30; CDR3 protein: CAWSGLGQESSYEQYF
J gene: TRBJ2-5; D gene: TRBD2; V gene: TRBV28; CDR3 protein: CASSSKTSGRQETQYF
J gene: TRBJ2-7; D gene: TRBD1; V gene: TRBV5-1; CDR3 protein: CASSLEGATYEQYF
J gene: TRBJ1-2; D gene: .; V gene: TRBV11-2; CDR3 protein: CASSPTGDFGYTF
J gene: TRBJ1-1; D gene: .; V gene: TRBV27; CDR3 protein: CASQVGGVGLNTEAFF
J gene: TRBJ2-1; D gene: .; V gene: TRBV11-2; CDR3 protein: CASSLISRVGINNEQFF
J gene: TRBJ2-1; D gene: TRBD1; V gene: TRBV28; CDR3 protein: CASSEQGNPYNEQFF
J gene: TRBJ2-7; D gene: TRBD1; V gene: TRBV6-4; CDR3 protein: CASSDPTGDRGYGQYF
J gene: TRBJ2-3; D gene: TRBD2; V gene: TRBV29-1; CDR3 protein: CSVGGTSGADTQYF
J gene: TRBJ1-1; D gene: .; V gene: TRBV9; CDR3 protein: CASSDQQGPDTEAFF
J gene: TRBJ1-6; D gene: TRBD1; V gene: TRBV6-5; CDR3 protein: CASSYDGTGESPLHF
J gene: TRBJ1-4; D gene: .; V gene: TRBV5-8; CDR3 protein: CASSLGGWANEKLFF
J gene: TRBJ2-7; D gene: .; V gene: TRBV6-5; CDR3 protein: CASSYSVYRAYEQYF
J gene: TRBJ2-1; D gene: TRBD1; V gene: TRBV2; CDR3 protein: CASSGDRGTYNEQFF
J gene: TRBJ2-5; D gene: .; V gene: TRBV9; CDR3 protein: CASSVDGGGGQETQYF
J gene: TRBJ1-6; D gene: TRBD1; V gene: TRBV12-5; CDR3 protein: CASGLIGQGVPSSPLHF
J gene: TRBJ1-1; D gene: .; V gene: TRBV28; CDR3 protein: CASSRRGANTEAFF
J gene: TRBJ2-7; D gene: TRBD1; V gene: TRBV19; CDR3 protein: CASSAGTGAGEQYF
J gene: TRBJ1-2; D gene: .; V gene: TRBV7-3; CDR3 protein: CASSPPGREISGYTF
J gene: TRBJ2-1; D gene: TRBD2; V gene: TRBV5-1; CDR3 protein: CASSLEAGGSYNEQFF
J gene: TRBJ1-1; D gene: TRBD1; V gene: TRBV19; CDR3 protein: CASSRDRGLVTEAFF
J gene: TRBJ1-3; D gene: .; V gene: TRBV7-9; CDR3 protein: CASSLAQGTGNTIYF